This T cell receptor (beta chain) was profiled in a study of T-cell reconstitution after alpha-beta-depleted transplantation in children. Whole-study results and caveats: Surviving recipient T cells and thymic progenitors underlay high day-60 TCRbeta diversity in some patients.

This CDR3 is 13 amino acids long. V gave up 8 bases and J gave up 4 bases, with 15 bases separating them. The library targeted TCRbeta and was prepared with unique molecular identifiers. MiXCR, run by TCRdb on the PCR reads, gives a single entry per CDR3 protein. This table holds approximately 980,000 distinct CDR3 sequences, less than 30% found once. This clonotype was detected only a few times. Antigen: not known. The material was PBMCs, mostly from graft donor cells, obtained 360 days after TCRalphabeta/CD19-depleted stem cell transplant. The chain has TRBV12-3 or TRBV12-4 and TRBJ2-7, with a weak D call TRBD2 (5 bases). The receptor was derived from a boy under two years old who had a stem cell transplant for SCID, so the T cells may come from the graft donor. The CDR3 DNA reads TGTGCCAGCGGAGTCCGGGGAACATACGAGCAGTACTTC. Its protein product is CASGVRGTYEQYF.